Listed here are 19 T cell receptor beta chains from one sample, sequenced in a study of beta chain features in type 1 diabetes. Whole-study findings and limits: Shorter TCRB CDR3s, moderately but significantly so, marked every one of the four CD4+ subsets in Type 1 diabetes patients.

Sequencing targeted expressed TCRB transcripts, as all isolated RNA had been reverse transcribed. TCRdb's table, derived via immunoSEQ multiplex PCR, lists solely in-frame clones and lacks some. The sample records a few hundred thousand clones, over 12% being singletons. Their cognate antigens are unknown. The source material was naive CD4+ T cells from blood. These receptor sequences come from a man aged 18-30 years with type 1 diabetes.

This clone was detected a few times. CDR3 sequence: CASSEVHRNYGYTF. CDR3 in DNA: TGTGCCAGCAGTGAAGTTCACAGGAACTATGGCTACACCTTC. The gene calls are TRBV6-1 and TRBJ1-2, with a tentative D call TRBD1 (5 bases). The ends were cut back, 1 base at V and 2 bases at J, with 8 bases in the middle. CDR1 is MNHNS, CDR2 SASEGT, per germline. The CDR3 is 14 amino acids.

This clone was picked up a small number of times. The chain carries TRBV25-1 and TRBJ2-1; TRBD1 matches 9 bases. The germline V gene encodes CDR1 MGHDK and CDR2 SYGVNS. This CDR3 comprises 13 residues. The V gene end was trimmed by 6 bases and the J gene end by 6 bases; junction bases not matched to a gene: 3. CDR3 protein: CASRTQGANEQFF. The CDR3 nucleotides read TGTGCCAGCAGGACACAGGGGGCCAATGAGCAGTTCTTC.

CDR3 in amino acids: CASTTGQSTDTQYF. For the CDR3, the DNA is TGTGCCAGCACGACGGGACAGAGCACAGATACGCAGTATTTT. This chain joins TRBV5-4 and TRBJ2-3; 7 bases line up with TRBD1. CDR1 is SGHNT, CDR2 YYREEE, per germline (reference sequence). This CDR3 contains 14 residues. V lost 6 bases to trimming and J lost 0 bases; unmatched junction nucleotides: 4.

The chain uses TRBV2 and TRBJ2-4; D ambiguous. This CDR3 spans 11 amino acids. CDR1 SNHLY and CDR2 FYNNEI come from the germline V gene. Trimming stripped 4 bases from V and 8 bases from J, with 6 bases between. The CDR3: CASSGGDIQYF. As DNA, the CDR3 is TGTGCCAGCAGTGGAGGCGACATTCAGTACTTC.

Only a few counts were recorded for this clone. The chain combines TRBV5-6 with TRBJ1-5; 8 nucleotides line up with TRBD1. Unmatched junction bases numbered 8, after V lost 3 bases and J lost 3 bases. CDR1 is SGHDT, CDR2 YYEEEE, per germline. The CDR3 runs to 16 residues. The DNA for the CDR3 is TGTGCCAGCAGCTCCTTCAGGGGGCGAGACAATCAGCCCCAGCATTTT. This translates into CASSSFRGRDNQPQHF.

The rearrangement uses TRBV28 and TRBJ2-7, with TRBD2 as a possible D gene (5 bases). The CDR3 spans 13 residues. Between the trimmed V and J ends, which lost 6 bases and 5 bases, there was a span of 14 bases. Germline V gives CDR1 MDHEN, CDR2 SYDVKM. The CDR3 DNA is TGTGCCAGCAGCCTGGGAGCGGAAAACGAGCAGTACTTC. Encoded protein: CASSLGAENEQYF.

This clone has only a few counts. The chain couples TRBV6-5 to TRBJ2-3; 10 bases match TRBD2. V lost 4 bases and J lost 1; bases outside the gene matches: 2. The length of the CDR3 is 15 residues. In germline, CDR1 is MNHEY, CDR2 SVGAGI. CDR3 sequence (DNA): TGTGCCAGCAGTTCCGGGACTAGCGGCACAGATACGCAGTATTTT. Amino acids: CASSSGTSGTDTQYF.

V gene TRBV11-2 combines with J gene TRBJ2-1, with 7 bases identical to TRBD1. V dropped 5 bases and J dropped 6; count of bases not matched to a gene: 4. This CDR3 comprises 13 residues. CDR1 is SGHAT and CDR2 is FQNNGV in the germline V gene. CDR3 sequence: CASSPPGGNEQFF. The CDR3 DNA reads TGTGCCAGCAGCCCCCCAGGGGGCAATGAGCAGTTCTTC.

V and J are TRBV6-1 and TRBJ1-2; D perhaps matches TRBD1 (6 bases). The CDR3 has 14 amino acids. Germline loops: CDR1 MNHNS, CDR2 SASEGT. V was pared by 6 bases and J by 6 bases, with 17 bases between. CDR3 DNA: TGTGCCAGCAGCGACCGGGACATAGCCCATGGCTACACCTTC. Amino acids: CASSDRDIAHGYTF.

The chain has TRBV7-2 and TRBJ1-2; 11 bases agree with TRBD1. Germline V gene sequence: CDR1 SGHTA, CDR2 FQGNSA. The CDR3 loop spans 17 amino acids. V lost 2 bases and J lost 6; bases outside the gene matches: 11. The CDR3 is CASSLLTRGQGVHGYTF. Here the CDR3 DNA reads TGTGCCAGCAGCTTACTCACCCGGGGACAGGGGGTGCATGGCTACACCTTC. The variable domain in full, with the rest retrieved from reference TRBV7-2 and TRBJ1-2, is GAGVSQSPSNKVTEKGKDVELRCDPISGHTALYWYRQSLGQGLEFLIYFQGNSAPDKSGLPSDRFSAERTGGSVSTLTIQRTQQEDSAVYLCASSLLTRGQGVHGYTFGSGTRLTVV.

The chain uses TRBV2 and TRBJ2-7; 9 positions agree with TRBD1. With 6 bases clipped from V and 4 bases from J, the junction kept 1 base outside the gene matches. The CDR3 contains 12 residues. The germline CDR1 and CDR2 sequences are SNHLY and FYNNEI. The DNA of the CDR3 is TGTGCCAGCAGCGGACAGGGGTACGAGCAGTACTTC. Its protein product is CASSGQGYEQYF. Full variable domain (remainder filled in from reference TRBV2 and TRBJ2-7): EPEVTQTPSHQVTQMGQEVILRCVPISNHLYFYWYRQILGQKVEFLVSFYNNEISEKSEIFDDQFSVERPDGSNFTLKIRSTKLEDSAMYFCASSGQGYEQYFGPGTRLTVT.

This chain connects TRBV27 to TRBJ2-5; possible D gene TRBD1, 5 bases. The CDR3 has 13 amino acids. Germline V gives CDR1 MNHEY, CDR2 SMNVEV (reference sequence). Trimming stripped 2 bases from V and 3 bases from J, with 7 bases between. Here the CDR3 DNA reads TGTGCCAGCAGTTTAAGGGGAAAAGAGACCCAGTACTTC. This codes for CASSLRGKETQYF.

This clone has more than one count but fewer than ten. The V call is TRBV5-1, the J call TRBJ2-4; a weak D match, TRBD2 (5 bases). The CDR3 runs to 13 residues. The germline V gene has CDR1 SGHRS and CDR2 YFSETQ. Trimming cost V 7 bases and J 6 bases, with 14 bases left between them. The CDR3 coding sequence is TGCGCCAGCGCATGGAGGAGTGGAAACATTCAGTACTTC. Amino acid sequence: CASAWRSGNIQYF. The variable domain in full, completed from reference TRBV5-1 and TRBJ2-4, reads KAGVTQTPRYLIKTRGQQVTLSCSPISGHRSVSWYQQTPGQGLQFLFEYFSETQRNKGNFPGRFSGRQFSNSRSEMNVSTLELGDSALYLCASAWRSGNIQYFGAGTRLSVL.

The chain recombines TRBV25-1 with TRBJ1-2, with 8 bases that match TRBD1. J gave up 5 bases and V 5 bases, and 4 bases lay outside the gene matches. CDR3 size: 13 residues. Germline values: CDR1 MGHDK, CDR2 SYGVNS. CDR3 sequence (DNA): TGTGCCAGCAGTCGGACAGGGCAATATGGCTACACCTTC. Encoded protein: CASSRTGQYGYTF.

This clone was found a few times. The chain employs TRBV11-2 and TRBJ2-1; D is uncertain. V was clipped by 5 bases and J by 4 bases, with 3 bases between them. Germline lookup yields CDR1 SGHAT and CDR2 FQNNGV. This CDR3 comprises 11 residues. DNA of the CDR3: TGTGCCAGCAGCCGTTACAATGAGCAGTTCTTC. Protein product: CASSRYNEQFF.

This clone was detected only a few times. The chain has TRBV5-4 and TRBJ2-5; a possible D gene is TRBD2 (6 bases). The CDR3 loop spans 14 amino acids. Trimming cost V 2 bases and J 7 bases, with 15 bases left between them. Germline V lookup: CDR1 SGHNT, CDR2 YYREEE (reference sequence). The CDR3, as DNA: TGTGCCAGCAGCTTACGATTGGGGGGAGGGACCCAGTACTTC. Translation: CASSLRLGGGTQYF.

This clone was counted between two and nine times. At one end, the junction sequence differs from germline, possibly due to a read error. V gene TRBV15 combines with J gene TRBJ1-6; maybe TRBD1 (5 bases). This CDR3 is built from 16 residues. Looked up from germline, CDR1 is LNHNV and CDR2 is YYDKDF (reference sequence). CDR3 coding DNA: TGTGCCACCAGCAGAGATCTGGACACCTATAGTTCACCCCTCCACTTT. It yields the protein CATSRDLDTYSSPLHF.

This clone was seen only a few times. V gene TRBV7-9 combines with J gene TRBJ2-1, with 9 bases identical to TRBD2. Germline CDR1 and CDR2: SEHNR and FQNEAQ (reference sequence). The CDR3 is 14 residues long. Trimming took 3 bases from V and 7 from J; bases not matched to a gene: 4. The CDR3: CASSFSGGKNEQFF. The CDR3 DNA follows: TGTGCCAGCAGCTTTAGCGGGGGCAAAAATGAGCAGTTCTTC.

This clone was counted a few times. This sequence joins TRBV5-4 and TRBJ2-7, with D possibly TRBD2 on 6 matching bases. The CDR3 runs 15 residues. V was shortened by 4 bases and J by 2 bases, with 16 bases between the two germline ends. CDR1 and CDR2 (germline): SGHNT, YYREEE (reference sequence). In DNA form, the CDR3 reads TGTGCCAGCAGCCCCGTGGGGGGTAGCCCCTACGAGCAGTACTTC. Protein: CASSPVGGSPYEQYF. Supplemented by reference TRBV5-4 and TRBJ2-7, the full variable domain reads ETGVTQSPTHLIKTRGQQVTLRCSSQSGHNTVSWYQQALGQGPQFIFQYYREEENGRGNFPPRFSGLQFPNYSSELNVNALELDDSALYLCASSPVGGSPYEQYFGPGTRLTVT.